The T cell receptor beta chain described here comes from a study of T cells in localized non-small cell lung cancer. Notes on the study in general: In adjacent lung, a median roughly 58 of the top 100 tumor clones were found. Since sequencing was restricted to only one region of the tumor, intratumor heterogeneity remains a possibility. Those with higher blood T cell density had longer overall survival. Measurement of T cell clonality placed uninvolved adjacent lung highest, above the level in tumor.

Only one count was recorded for this clone. Its antigen is still unknown. The CDR3 totals 14 residues. The V end lost 5 bases, the J end lost 0 bases, and 8 bases lay between the germline ends. Germline V gene data show CDR1 as SGHAT and CDR2 as FQDESV (reference sequence). The repertoire was sequenced with immunoSEQ multiplex PCR; TCRdb's copy has only in-frame clones and lacks some. This table holds just over 20,000 clones, more than 70% found once. This receptor was identified in a woman aged 40-75 years with stage II squamous cell lung carcinoma. The V and J genes are TRBV11-1 and TRBJ2-1; D gene uncertain. The sample in question was PBMCs, obtained before any cancer treatment. The CDR3 nucleotides are TGTGCCAGCAGCCTAAGACGCTCCTACAATGAGCAGTTCTTC. Protein: CASSLRRSYNEQFF.